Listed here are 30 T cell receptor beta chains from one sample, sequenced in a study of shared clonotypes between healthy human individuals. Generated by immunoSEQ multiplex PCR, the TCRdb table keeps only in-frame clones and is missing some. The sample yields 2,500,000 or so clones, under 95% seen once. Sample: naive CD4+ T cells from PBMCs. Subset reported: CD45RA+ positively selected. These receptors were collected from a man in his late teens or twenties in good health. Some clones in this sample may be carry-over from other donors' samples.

DNA of the CDR3: TGTGCCAGCAGGGAGCGGGATACGCAGTATTTT. Protein: CASRERDTQYF. V usage is TRBV6-5 and J usage is TRBJ2-3; tentative D call: TRBD2 (5 bases). The CDR3 spans 11 residues. V shed 6 bases and J shed 6 bases, with 7 bases lying between them. From germline, CDR1 is MNHEY and CDR2 SVGAGI.

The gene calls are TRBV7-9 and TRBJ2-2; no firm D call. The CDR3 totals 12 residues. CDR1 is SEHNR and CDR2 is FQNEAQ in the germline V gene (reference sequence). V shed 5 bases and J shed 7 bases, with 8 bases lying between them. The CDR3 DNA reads TGTGCCAGCAGCCCAGAAGACGGGGAGCTGTTTTTT. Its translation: CASSPEDGELFF. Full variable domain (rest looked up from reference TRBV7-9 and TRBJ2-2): DTGVSQNPRHKITKRGQNVTFRCDPISEHNRLYWYRQTLGQGPEFLTYFQNEAQLEKSRLLSDRFSAERPKGSFSTLEIQRTEQGDSAMYLCASSPEDGELFFGEGSRLTVL.

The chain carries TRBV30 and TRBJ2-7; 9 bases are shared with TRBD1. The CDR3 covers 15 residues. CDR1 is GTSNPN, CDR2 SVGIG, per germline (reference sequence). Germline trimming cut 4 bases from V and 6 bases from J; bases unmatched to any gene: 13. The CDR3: CAWTAARDRAPEQYF. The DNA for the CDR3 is TGTGCCTGGACCGCAGCCCGGGACAGGGCCCCCGAGCAGTACTTC.

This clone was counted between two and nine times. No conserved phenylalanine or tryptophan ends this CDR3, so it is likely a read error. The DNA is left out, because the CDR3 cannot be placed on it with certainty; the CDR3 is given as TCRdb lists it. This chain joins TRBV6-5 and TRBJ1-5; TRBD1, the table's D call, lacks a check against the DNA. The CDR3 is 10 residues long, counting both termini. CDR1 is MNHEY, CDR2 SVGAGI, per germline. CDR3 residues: CAPPAGPANI.

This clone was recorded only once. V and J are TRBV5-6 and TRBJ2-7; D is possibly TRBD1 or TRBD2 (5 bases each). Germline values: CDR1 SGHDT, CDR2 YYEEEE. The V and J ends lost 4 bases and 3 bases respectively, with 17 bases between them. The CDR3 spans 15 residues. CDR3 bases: TGTGCCAGCAGCCCCCTCCAGGGAGTGCGCTACGAGCAGTACTTC. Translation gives CASSPLQGVRYEQYF.

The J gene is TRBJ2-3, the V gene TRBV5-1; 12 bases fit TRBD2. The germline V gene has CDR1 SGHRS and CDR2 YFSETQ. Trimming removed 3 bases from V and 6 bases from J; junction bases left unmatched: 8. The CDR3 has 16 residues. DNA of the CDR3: TGCGCCAGCAGCTCGATGACTAGCGGGGGCCCGGATACGCAGTATTTT. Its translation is CASSSMTSGGPDTQYF.

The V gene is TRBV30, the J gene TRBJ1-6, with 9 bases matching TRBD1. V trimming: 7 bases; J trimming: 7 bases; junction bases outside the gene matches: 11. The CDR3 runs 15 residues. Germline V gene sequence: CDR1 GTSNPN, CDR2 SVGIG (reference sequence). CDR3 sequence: CASNNRGLSNSPLHF. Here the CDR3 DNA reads TGTGCCTCCAACAACAGGGGGCTATCGAATTCACCCCTCCACTTT. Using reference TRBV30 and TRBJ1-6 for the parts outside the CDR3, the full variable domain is SQTIHQWPATLVQPVGSPLSLECTVEGTSNPNLYWYRQAAGRGLQLLFYSVGIGQISSEVPQNLSASRPQDRQFILSSKKLLLSDSGFYLCASNNRGLSNSPLHFGNGTRLTVT.

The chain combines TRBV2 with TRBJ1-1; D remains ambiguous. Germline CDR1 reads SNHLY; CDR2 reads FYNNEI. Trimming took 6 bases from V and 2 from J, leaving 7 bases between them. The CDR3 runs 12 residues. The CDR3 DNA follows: TGTGCCAGCAGCACAGATAACACTGAAGCTTTCTTT. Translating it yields CASSTDNTEAFF.

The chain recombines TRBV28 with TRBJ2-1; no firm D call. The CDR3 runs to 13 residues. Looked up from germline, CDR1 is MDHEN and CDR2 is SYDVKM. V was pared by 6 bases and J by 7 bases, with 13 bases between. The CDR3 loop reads CASSPEVRNEQFF. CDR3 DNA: TGTGCCAGCAGCCCCGAGGTTAGGAATGAGCAGTTCTTC.

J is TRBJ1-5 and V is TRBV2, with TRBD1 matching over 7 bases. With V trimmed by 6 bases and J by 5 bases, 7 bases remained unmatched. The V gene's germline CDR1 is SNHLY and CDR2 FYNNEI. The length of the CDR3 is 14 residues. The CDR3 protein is CASRVDRNDQPQHF. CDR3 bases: TGTGCCAGCAGGGTGGACAGGAACGATCAGCCCCAGCATTTT.

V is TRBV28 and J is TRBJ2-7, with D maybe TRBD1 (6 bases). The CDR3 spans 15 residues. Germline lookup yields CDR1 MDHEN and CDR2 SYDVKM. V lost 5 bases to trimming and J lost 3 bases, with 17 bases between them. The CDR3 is CASSGNRDHIYEQYF. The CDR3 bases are TGTGCCAGCAGTGGGAACAGGGACCATATCTACGAGCAGTACTTC.

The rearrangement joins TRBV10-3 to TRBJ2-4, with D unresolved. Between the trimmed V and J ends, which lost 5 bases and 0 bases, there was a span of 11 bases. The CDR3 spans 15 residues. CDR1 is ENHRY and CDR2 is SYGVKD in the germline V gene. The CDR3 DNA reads TGTGCCATCAGTTCTTCGACACTAGCCAAAAACATTCAGTACTTC. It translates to CAISSSTLAKNIQYF.

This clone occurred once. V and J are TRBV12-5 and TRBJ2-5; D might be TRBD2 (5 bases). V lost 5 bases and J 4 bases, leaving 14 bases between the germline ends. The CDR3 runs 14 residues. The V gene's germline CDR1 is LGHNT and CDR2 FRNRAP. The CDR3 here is CASGLGEGTETQYF. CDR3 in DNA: TGTGCTAGTGGTCTCGGTGAGGGAACAGAGACCCAGTACTTC.

Here the CDR3 DNA reads TGTGCCAGCAGTTTGCCACAGGGGACTGAAGCTTTCTTT. Its translation: CASSLPQGTEAFF. The V gene is TRBV28, the J gene TRBJ1-1; 7 bases map to TRBD1. V trimming: 3 bases; J trimming: 5 bases; junction bases outside the gene matches: 3. The CDR3 runs 13 residues. Germline V gene data show CDR1 as MDHEN and CDR2 as SYDVKM.

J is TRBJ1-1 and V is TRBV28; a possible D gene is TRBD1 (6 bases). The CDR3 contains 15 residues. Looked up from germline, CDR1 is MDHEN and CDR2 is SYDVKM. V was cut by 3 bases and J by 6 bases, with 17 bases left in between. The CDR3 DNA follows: TGTGCCAGCAGTTTTGGAGGGCTAGGGGGGTCTGAAGCTTTCTTT. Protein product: CASSFGGLGGSEAFF. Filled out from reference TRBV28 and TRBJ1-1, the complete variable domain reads DVKVTQSSRYLVKRTGEKVFLECVQDMDHENMFWYRQDPGLGLRLIYFSYDVKMKEKGDIPEGYSVSREKKERFSLILESASTNQTSMYLCASSFGGLGGSEAFFGQGTRLTVV.

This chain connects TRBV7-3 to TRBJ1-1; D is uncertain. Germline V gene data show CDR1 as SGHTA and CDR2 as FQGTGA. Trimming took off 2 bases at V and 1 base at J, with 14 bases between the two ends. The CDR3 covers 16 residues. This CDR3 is CASSLPQAESNTEAFF. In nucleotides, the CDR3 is TGTGCCAGCAGCTTACCCCAAGCCGAATCGAACACTGAAGCTTTCTTT.

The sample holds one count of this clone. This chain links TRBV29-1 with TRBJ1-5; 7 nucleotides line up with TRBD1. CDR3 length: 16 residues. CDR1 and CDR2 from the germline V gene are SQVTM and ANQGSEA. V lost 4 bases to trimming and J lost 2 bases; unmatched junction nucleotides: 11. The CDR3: CSVGPRQGSCNQPQHF. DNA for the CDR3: TGCAGCGTTGGCCCTAGACAGGGATCGTGCAATCAGCCCCAGCATTTT. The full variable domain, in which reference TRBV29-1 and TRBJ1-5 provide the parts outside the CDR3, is SAVISQKPSRDICQRGTSLTIQCQVDSQVTMMFWYRQQPGQSLTLIATANQGSEATYESGFVIDKFPISRPNLTFSTLTVSNMSPEDSSIYLCSVGPRQGSCNQPQHFGDGTRLSIL.

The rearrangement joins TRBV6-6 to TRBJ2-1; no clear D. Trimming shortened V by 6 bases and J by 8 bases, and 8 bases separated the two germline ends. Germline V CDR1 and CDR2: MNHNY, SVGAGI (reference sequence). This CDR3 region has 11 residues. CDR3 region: CASSLVDEQFF. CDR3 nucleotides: TGTGCCAGCAGCCTGGTGGATGAGCAGTTCTTC.

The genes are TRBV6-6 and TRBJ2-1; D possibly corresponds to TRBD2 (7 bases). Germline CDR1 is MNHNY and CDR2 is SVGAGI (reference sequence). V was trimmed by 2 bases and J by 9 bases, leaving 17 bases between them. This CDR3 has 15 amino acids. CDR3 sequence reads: CASSYRGNREGEQFF. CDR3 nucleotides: TGTGCCAGCAGTTACCGGGGGAACAGGGAGGGTGAGCAGTTCTTC.

The CDR3 bases are TGTGCCATCAGTGGAAGTAGAAAGGAGGAAAAACTGTTTTTT. Translation: CAISGSRKEEKLFF. V is TRBV10-3 and J is TRBJ1-4; D is undetermined. V was cut by 4 bases and J by 8 bases, with 14 bases left in between. The CDR3 has 14 residues. Per germline, CDR1 ENHRY and CDR2 SYGVKD.

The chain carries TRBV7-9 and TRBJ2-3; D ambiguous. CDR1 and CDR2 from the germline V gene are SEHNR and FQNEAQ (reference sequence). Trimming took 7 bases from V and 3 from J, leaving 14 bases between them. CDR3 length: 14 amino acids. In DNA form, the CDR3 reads TGTGCCAGCACACTCACGGTTGAGACAGATACGCAGTATTTT. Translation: CASTLTVETDTQYF.

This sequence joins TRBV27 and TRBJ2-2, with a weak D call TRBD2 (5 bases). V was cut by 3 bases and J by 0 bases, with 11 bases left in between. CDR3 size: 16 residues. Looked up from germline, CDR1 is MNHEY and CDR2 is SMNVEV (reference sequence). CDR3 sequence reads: CASSFYVGANTGELFF. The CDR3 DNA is TGTGCCAGCAGTTTTTATGTCGGGGCGAACACCGGGGAGCTGTTTTTT.

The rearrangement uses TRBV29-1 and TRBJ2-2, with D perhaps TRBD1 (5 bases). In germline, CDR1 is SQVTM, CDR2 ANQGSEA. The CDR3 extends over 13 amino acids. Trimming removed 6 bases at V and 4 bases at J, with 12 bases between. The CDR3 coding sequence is TGCAGCGTCCAGGGTTCGGTCACCGGGGAGCTGTTTTTT. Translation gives CSVQGSVTGELFF.

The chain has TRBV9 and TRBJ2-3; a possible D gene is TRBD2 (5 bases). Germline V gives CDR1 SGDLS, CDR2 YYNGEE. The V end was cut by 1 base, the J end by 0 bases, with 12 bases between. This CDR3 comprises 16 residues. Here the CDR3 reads CASSVKGDPSTDTQYF. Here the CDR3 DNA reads TGTGCCAGCAGCGTAAAGGGAGATCCTAGCACAGATACGCAGTATTTT.

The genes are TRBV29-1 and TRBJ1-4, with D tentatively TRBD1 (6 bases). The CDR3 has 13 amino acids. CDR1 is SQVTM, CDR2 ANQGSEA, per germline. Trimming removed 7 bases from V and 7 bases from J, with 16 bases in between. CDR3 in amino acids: CSAIGGGSEKLFF. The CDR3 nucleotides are TGCAGCGCAATCGGGGGCGGGAGTGAAAAACTGTTTTTT.

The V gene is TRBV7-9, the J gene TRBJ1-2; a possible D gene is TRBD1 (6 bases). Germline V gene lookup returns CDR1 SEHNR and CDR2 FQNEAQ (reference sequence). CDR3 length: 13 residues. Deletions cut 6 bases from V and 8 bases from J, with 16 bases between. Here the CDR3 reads CASSPLEGGGYTF. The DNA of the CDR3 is TGTGCCAGCAGTCCCTTGGAGGGGGGAGGCTACACCTTC.

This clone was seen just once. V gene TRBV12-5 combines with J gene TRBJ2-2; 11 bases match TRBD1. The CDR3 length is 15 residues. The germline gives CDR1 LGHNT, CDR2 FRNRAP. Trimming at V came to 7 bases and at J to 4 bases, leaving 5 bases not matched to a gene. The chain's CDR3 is CASASGQGATGELFF. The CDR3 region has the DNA TGTGCTAGTGCCTCCGGACAGGGGGCCACCGGGGAGCTGTTTTTT. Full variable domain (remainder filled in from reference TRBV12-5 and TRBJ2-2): DARVTQTPRHKVTEMGQEVTMRCQPILGHNTVFWYRQTMMQGLELLAYFRNRAPLDDSGMPKDRFSAEMPDATLATLKIQPSEPRDSAVYFCASASGQGATGELFFGEGSRLTVL.

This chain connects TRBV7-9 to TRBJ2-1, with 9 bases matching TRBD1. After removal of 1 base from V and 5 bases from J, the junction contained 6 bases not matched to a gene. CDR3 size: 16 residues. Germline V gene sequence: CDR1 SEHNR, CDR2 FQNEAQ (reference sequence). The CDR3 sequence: CASSLGWTGVDNEQFF. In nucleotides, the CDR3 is TGTGCCAGCAGCTTAGGGTGGACAGGGGTAGACAATGAGCAGTTCTTC.

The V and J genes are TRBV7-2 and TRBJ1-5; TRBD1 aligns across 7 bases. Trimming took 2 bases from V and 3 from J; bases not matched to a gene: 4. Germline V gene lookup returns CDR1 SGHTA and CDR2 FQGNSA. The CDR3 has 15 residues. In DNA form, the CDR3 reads TGTGCCAGCAGCTTACGAAGGGGGCCCAATCAGCCCCAGCATTTT. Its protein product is CASSLRRGPNQPQHF. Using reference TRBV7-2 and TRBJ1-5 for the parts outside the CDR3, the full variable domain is GAGVSQSPSNKVTEKGKDVELRCDPISGHTALYWYRQSLGQGLEFLIYFQGNSAPDKSGLPSDRFSAERTGGSVSTLTIQRTQQEDSAVYLCASSLRRGPNQPQHFGDGTRLSIL.

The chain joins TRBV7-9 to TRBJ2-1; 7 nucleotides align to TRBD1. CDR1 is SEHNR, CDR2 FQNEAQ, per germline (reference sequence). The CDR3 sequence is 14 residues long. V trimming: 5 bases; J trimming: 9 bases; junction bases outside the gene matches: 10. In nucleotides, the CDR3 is TGTGCCAGCAGCCAAAAAGACAGGGAGAGTGAGCAGTTCTTC. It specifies CASSQKDRESEQFF.